These 28 T cell receptor beta chains were sequenced from one sample in a study of lymphopenia after photon versus proton radiotherapy. TCRdb keeps only in-frame clones here, not all; method: immunoSEQ multiplex PCR. The table has 65,000 to 85,000 clones, around 92% seen once. The sample in question was peripheral blood, obtained from a patient treated with photon-based radiotherapy. The receptors come from a middle-aged woman with cholangiocarcinoma.

Only one count was recorded for this clone. This chain links TRBV10-1 with TRBJ1-2, with TRBD1 matching over 9 bases. Trimming removed 8 bases from V and 5 bases from J; junction bases left unmatched: 9. Germline V gene lookup returns CDR1 WNHNN and CDR2 SYGVQD (reference sequence). This CDR3 is built from 14 residues. CDR3 sequence reads: CASSAGTGNYGYTF. For the CDR3, the DNA is TGCGCCAGCTCTGCCGGGACAGGGAATTATGGCTACACCTTC.

Regarding this clone: The germline gene is not matched at one end of the junction; a read error may be the cause. The genes are TRBV19 and TRBJ1-2, with D uncertain. The CDR3 loop spans 13 amino acids. Germline V gene data show CDR1 as LNHDA and CDR2 as SQIVND (reference sequence). The CDR3 DNA follows: TGTGCCAGTAGTACCGTGCCCGGGGAATCCAACGCCTTC. It yields the protein CASSTVPGESNAF.

This clone appeared a single time. This chain uses TRBV28 with TRBJ1-1; the match to TRBD1 covers 10 bases. Germline V gives CDR1 MDHEN, CDR2 SYDVKM. Unmatched junction bases numbered 12, after V lost 4 bases and J lost 1 base. This CDR3 contains 18 residues. The CDR3 region is CASSSSAGTGVGNTEAFF. The CDR3 DNA follows: TGTGCCAGCAGTTCCTCAGCCGGGACAGGGGTAGGGAACACTGAAGCTTTCTTT.

The V and J genes are TRBV1 and TRBJ2-7; whether TRBD1, the table's D call, matches the DNA was not checked. TRBV1 is marked as a pseudogene. This CDR3 is built from 14 residues. Here the CDR3 DNA reads TGCACCAGCAGCCAAGATCTAGGGGCCTACGAGCAGTACTTC. Residues: CTSSQDLGAYEQYF.

In its sample, this clone was seen a few times. The V call is TRBV19, the J call TRBJ2-3, with a tentative D call TRBD1 (6 bases). In germline, CDR1 is LNHDA, CDR2 SQIVND (reference sequence). CDR3 length equals 15 residues. V was shortened by 5 bases and J by 0 bases, with 12 bases between the two germline ends. This CDR3 reads CASSPSDRSTDTQYF. CDR3 nucleotide sequence: TGTGCCAGTAGTCCGTCGGACAGAAGCACAGATACGCAGTATTTT.

J is TRBJ2-7 and V is TRBV7-9, with TRBD1 identical over 8 bases. The CDR3 runs 15 residues. The ends lost 4 bases at V and 2 bases at J; junction bases unmatched: 7. Germline loops: CDR1 SEHNR, CDR2 FQNEAQ (reference sequence). The CDR3 sequence is CASSSTTGVAYEQYF. The DNA for the CDR3 is TGTGCCAGCAGCTCGACGACAGGGGTGGCCTACGAGCAGTACTTC.

The chain has TRBV28 and TRBJ1-5, with D possibly TRBD1 on 5 matching bases. The germline V gene has CDR1 MDHEN and CDR2 SYDVKM. The CDR3 is made up of 12 amino acids. The V and J ends lost 5 bases and 11 bases respectively, with 13 bases between them. The chain's CDR3 is CASSLPGGTQHF. In DNA form, the CDR3 reads TGTGCCAGCAGTCTCCCCGGGGGAACCCAGCATTTT.

The chain recombines TRBV19 with TRBJ1-5; 9 nucleotides align to TRBD1. The V gene end was trimmed by 3 bases and the J gene end by 0 bases; junction bases not matched to a gene: 9. CDR1 and CDR2 (germline): LNHDA, SQIVND (reference sequence). CDR3 size: 18 residues. CDR3 in amino acids: CASSIPWDRAGSNQPQHF. The CDR3 nucleotides read TGTGCCAGTAGTATCCCCTGGGACAGGGCAGGTAGCAATCAGCCCCAGCATTTT.

CDR3: CSVEEVGQGKTQYF. DNA of the CDR3: TGCAGCGTTGAAGAAGTTGGACAGGGGAAGACCCAGTACTTC. The chain has TRBV29-1 and TRBJ2-5, with 9 positions matching TRBD1. V trimming: 0 bases; J trimming: 6 bases; junction bases outside the gene matches: 5. Germline loops: CDR1 SQVTM, CDR2 ANQGSEA. The CDR3 runs to 14 residues.

This chain uses TRBV30 with TRBJ1-5; weak D call: TRBD1 (6 bases). CDR3 length equals 15 residues. The V end lost 1 base, the J end lost 7 bases, and 17 bases lay between the germline ends. Germline CDR1 and CDR2: GTSNPN and SVGIG (reference sequence). In DNA form, the CDR3 reads TGTGCCTGGAGTGAGGGGGGGGGACCCAACCAGCCCCAGCATTTT. It codes for CAWSEGGGPNQPQHF.

V is TRBV13 and J is TRBJ1-1; tentatively, D is TRBD1 (5 bases). This CDR3 spans 13 amino acids. Germline V gives CDR1 PRHDT, CDR2 FYEKMQ (reference sequence). Trimming removed 2 bases at V and 1 base at J, with 5 bases between. This CDR3 reads CASSLQGNTEAFF. The CDR3 DNA follows: TGTGCCAGCAGCTTACAGGGGAACACTGAAGCTTTCTTT.

The chain employs TRBV4-3 and TRBJ1-2; D ambiguous. Germline values: CDR1 LGHNA, CDR2 YSLEER. This CDR3 is 16 amino acids long. V was trimmed by 2 bases and J by 4 bases, leaving 17 bases between them. The CDR3 region is CASSQQLGSEIYGYTF. The CDR3 nucleotides read TGCGCCAGCAGCCAACAACTGGGGTCGGAGATCTATGGCTACACCTTC.

V is TRBV11-2 and J is TRBJ2-7, with 9 bases identical to TRBD2. The CDR3 totals 18 residues. Losses at the gene ends were 5 bases for V and 3 bases for J; bases not matched to a gene: 17. CDR1 and CDR2 from the germline V gene are SGHAT and FQNNGV. The chain's CDR3 is CASSLRDTRTSVRYEQYF. The CDR3, as DNA: TGTGCCAGCAGCCTTAGGGACACCCGGACTAGCGTTCGCTACGAGCAGTACTTC.

The genes are TRBV5-1 and TRBJ1-4; 11 nucleotides agree with TRBD1. Germline values: CDR1 SGHRS, CDR2 YFSETQ. V lost 5 bases, J lost 7 bases, and 1 base stayed unmatched. The CDR3 loop spans 13 amino acids. The CDR3 region is CASRGQGGEKLFF. CDR3 DNA sequence: TGCGCCAGCAGGGGACAGGGGGGTGAAAAACTGTTTTTT.

V usage is TRBV6-5 and J usage is TRBJ1-1; D not resolved. Trimming took off 8 bases at V and 3 bases at J, with 10 bases between the two ends. Germline loops: CDR1 MNHEY, CDR2 SVGAGI. CDR3 length: 12 residues. The DNA for the CDR3 is TGTGCCAGCTTTGACGGGCACACTGAAGCTTTCTTT. This sequence encodes CASFDGHTEAFF.

This chain joins TRBV6-5 and TRBJ1-1, with 7 nucleotides matching TRBD1. J was trimmed by 3 bases and V by 6 bases; bases with no gene match: 10. This CDR3 is 15 amino acids long. CDR1 and CDR2 (germline): MNHEY, SVGAGI. The chain's CDR3 is CASSPVPGQHTEAFF. CDR3 sequence (DNA): TGTGCCAGCAGCCCGGTCCCGGGACAGCACACTGAAGCTTTCTTT.

The V call is TRBV30, the J call TRBJ1-1; a weak D match, TRBD1 (5 bases). The length of the CDR3 is 15 residues. CDR1 GTSNPN and CDR2 SVGIG come from the germline V gene (reference sequence). The V end lost 2 bases, the J end lost 0 bases, and 13 bases lay between the germline ends. The DNA of the CDR3 is TGTGCCTGGAGTCCACCCGGGACGGTGAACACTGAAGCTTTCTTT. This translates into CAWSPPGTVNTEAFF.

The V call is TRBV5-4, the J call TRBJ2-3; the D is unclear. Trimming stripped 3 bases from V and 2 bases from J, with 19 bases between. Germline CDR1 SGHNT, CDR2 YYREEE (reference sequence). This CDR3 is 17 amino acids long. The DNA of the CDR3 is TGTGCCAGCAGCTCAGGTGTGGGTGGCGGATACACAGATACGCAGTATTTT. Translation: CASSSGVGGGYTDTQYF.

This chain links TRBV25-1 with TRBJ2-7, with D perhaps being TRBD1 or TRBD2 (5 bases each). The CDR3 runs to 15 residues. From germline, CDR1 is MGHDK and CDR2 SYGVNS. Trimming shortened V by 5 bases and J by 2 bases, and 16 bases separated the two germline ends. This CDR3 reads CASSMAGGPTYEQYF. As DNA, the CDR3 is TGTGCCAGCAGTATGGCTGGGGGTCCGACCTACGAGCAGTACTTC.

A single count supports this clone. This sequence joins TRBV7-8 and TRBJ2-5; D uncertain. Trimming cost V 2 bases and J 4 bases, with 2 bases left between them. This CDR3 region has 11 residues. Germline assignment: CDR1 SGHVS and CDR2 FQNEAQ. CDR3 sequence: CASSLPETQYF. CDR3 DNA: TGTGCCAGCAGCTTACCAGAGACCCAGTACTTC.

The V and J genes are TRBV19 and TRBJ1-6, with 7 bases aligning to TRBD1. The CDR3 contains 12 residues. The junction had 4 bases not matched to a gene; V was cut back by 3 bases and J by 14 bases. Germline V lookup: CDR1 LNHDA, CDR2 SQIVND (reference sequence). As DNA, the CDR3 is TGTGCCAGTAGTATCTACAGGGGAGCCCTCCACTTT. Protein product: CASSIYRGALHF.

The V gene is TRBV30, the J gene TRBJ2-1, with 7 bases fitting TRBD1. Unmatched junction bases numbered 12, after V lost 2 bases and J lost 8 bases. The CDR3 length is 15 residues. Germline-derived CDR1 and CDR2 are GTSNPN and SVGIG (reference sequence). The CDR3 nucleotides read TGTGCCTGGAGTACGGGACAGAGACAATTCGATGAGCAGTTCTTC. It encodes CAWSTGQRQFDEQFF.

Only a few counts were recorded for this clone. The chain links TRBV7-8 to TRBJ2-7; no definite D call. In germline, CDR1 is SGHVS, CDR2 FQNEAQ. The CDR3 is 14 amino acids. Trimming took off 4 bases at V and 5 bases at J, with 15 bases between the two ends. CDR3 DNA sequence: TGTGCCAGCAGCTCCCCGACCGGGTCCGACGAGCAGTACTTC. Translated: CASSSPTGSDEQYF.

The chain uses TRBV7-8 and TRBJ2-7; TRBD2 is a possible D gene (6 bases). With 5 bases removed from V and 3 bases from J, the gap between germline ends came to 11 bases. In germline, CDR1 is SGHVS, CDR2 FQNEAQ. The CDR3 sequence is 13 residues long. CDR3 protein: CASSRTGSYEQYF. In nucleotides, the CDR3 is TGTGCCAGCAGCCGAACCGGGAGCTACGAGCAGTACTTC.

The chain joins TRBV29-1 to TRBJ2-7; 7 bases are a match to TRBD1. Germline assignment: CDR1 SQVTM and CDR2 ANQGSEA. Trimming removed 5 bases from V and 4 bases from J; junction bases left unmatched: 5. The CDR3 runs 12 residues. CDR3 in DNA: TGCAGCGTTCGGGACAGCCCATACGAGCAGTACTTC. It is translated as CSVRDSPYEQYF.

J is TRBJ1-5 and V is TRBV6-5; 7 nucleotides align to TRBD1. After removal of 0 bases from V and 9 bases from J, the junction contained 8 bases not matched to a gene. Looked up from germline, CDR1 is MNHEY and CDR2 is SVGAGI. CDR3 length: 15 residues. The CDR3 is CASSYSQDRLRPQHF. The CDR3 DNA follows: TGTGCCAGCAGTTACTCCCAGGACAGGCTGCGGCCCCAGCATTTT.

The rearrangement joins TRBV5-4 to TRBJ1-1; no definite D call. V was cut by 1 base and J by 6 bases, with 10 bases left in between. The length of the CDR3 is 13 residues. Germline loops: CDR1 SGHNT, CDR2 YYREEE (reference sequence). The CDR3 protein is CASSLMGSPEAFF. In DNA form, the CDR3 reads TGTGCCAGCAGCTTGATGGGATCTCCTGAAGCTTTCTTT.

The CDR3 nucleotides are TGTGCCAGCAGGACAGGGACAGAAGAGACCCAGTACTTC. Translating gives CASRTGTEETQYF. The gene calls are TRBV27 and TRBJ2-5; the match to TRBD1 covers 7 bases. The CDR3 covers 13 residues. V gave up 6 bases and J gave up 3 bases; unmatched junction bases: 4. Looked up from germline, CDR1 is MNHEY and CDR2 is SMNVEV (reference sequence).